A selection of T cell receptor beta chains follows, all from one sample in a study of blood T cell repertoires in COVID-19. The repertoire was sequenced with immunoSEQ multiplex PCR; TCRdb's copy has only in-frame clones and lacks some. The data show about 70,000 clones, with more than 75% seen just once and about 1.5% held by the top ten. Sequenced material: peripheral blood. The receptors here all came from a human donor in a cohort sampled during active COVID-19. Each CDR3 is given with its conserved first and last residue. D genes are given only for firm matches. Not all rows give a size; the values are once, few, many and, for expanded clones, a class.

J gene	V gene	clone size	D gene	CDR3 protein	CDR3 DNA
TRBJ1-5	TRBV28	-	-	CASRLAEITQPQHF	TGTGCCAGCAGGCTAGCGGAAATTACCCAGCCCCAGCATTTT
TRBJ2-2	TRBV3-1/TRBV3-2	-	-	CASSQVSGTGELFF	TGTGCCAGCAGCCAGGTGTCCGGCACCGGGGAGCTGTTTTTT
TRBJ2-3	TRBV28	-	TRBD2	CASSPNSGLARTDTQYF	TGTGCCAGCAGCCCTAATTCGGGACTAGCGAGAACAGATACGCAGTATTTT
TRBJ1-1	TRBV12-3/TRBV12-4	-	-	CASSLGRYEAFF	TGTGCCAGCAGTTTGGGCAGATATGAAGCTTTCTTT
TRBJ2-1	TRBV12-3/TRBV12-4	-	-	CASSLTGQSLKFF	TGTGCCAGCAGTTTGACCGGACAGTCTTTGAAGTTCTTC
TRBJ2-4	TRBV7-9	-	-	CASSRGYHLISENIQYF	TGTGCCAGCAGCCGCGGCTACCACCTTATATCGGAAAACATTCAGTACTTC
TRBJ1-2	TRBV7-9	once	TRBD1	CASSGPGTGAYGYTF	TGTGCCAGCAGCGGTCCCGGGACAGGGGCCTATGGCTACACCTTC
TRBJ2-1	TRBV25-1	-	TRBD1	CASSETGGSYNEQFF	TGTGCCAGCAGTGAGACAGGGGGCTCCTACAATGAGCAGTTCTTC
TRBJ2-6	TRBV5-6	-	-	CASSLWRSGANVLTF	TGTGCCAGCAGCTTGTGGAGGTCTGGGGCCAACGTCCTGACTTTC
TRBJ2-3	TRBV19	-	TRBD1	CASSNRDRGRPGGTDTQYF	TGTGCCAGTAGTAACAGGGACAGGGGGCGGCCGGGGGGCACAGATACGCAGTATTTT
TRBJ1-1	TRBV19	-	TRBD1	CASSIQGAGTEAFF	TGTGCCAGTAGTATACAGGGGGCCGGCACTGAAGCTTTCTTT
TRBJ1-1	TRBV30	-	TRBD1	CAWSGQGTEAFF	TGTGCCTGGAGCGGACAGGGAACTGAAGCTTTCTTT
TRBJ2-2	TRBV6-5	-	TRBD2	CASSWREIWELFF	TGTGCCAGCAGCTGGCGGGAGATCTGGGAGCTGTTTTTT
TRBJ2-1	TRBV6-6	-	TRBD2	CASLGRGSSYNEQFF	TGTGCCAGCCTCGGGAGGGGGAGCTCCTACAATGAGCAGTTCTTC
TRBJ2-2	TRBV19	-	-	CASSAHPPRLGELFF	TGTGCCAGTAGTGCCCATCCACCACGGTTAGGGGAGCTGTTTTTT
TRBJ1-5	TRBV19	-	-	CASSITGGGNQPQHF	TGTGCCAGTAGTATCACGGGAGGCGGCAATCAGCCCCAGCATTTT
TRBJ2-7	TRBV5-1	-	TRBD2	CASSLVTSGHLGSYEQYF	TGCGCCAGCAGCTTGGTGACTAGCGGGCACCTAGGCTCCTACGAGCAGTACTTC
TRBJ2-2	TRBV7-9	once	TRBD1	CASAQTGTGELFF	TGTGCCAGCGCACAGACAGGGACCGGGGAGCTGTTTTTT
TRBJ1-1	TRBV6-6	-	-	CASRTRGGGTEAFF	TGTGCCAGCAGGACCCGAGGGGGAGGGACTGAAGCTTTCTTT
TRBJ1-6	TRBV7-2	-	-	CASSSTGTYNSPLHF	TGTGCCAGCAGCTCCACGGGGACCTATAATTCACCCCTCCACTTT
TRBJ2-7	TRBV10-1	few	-	CASSEQGKLYEQYF	TGCGCCAGCAGTGAGCAGGGTAAGCTCTACGAGCAGTACTTC
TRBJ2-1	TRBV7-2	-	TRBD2	CASSLTGLAGVSEQFF	TGTGCCAGCAGCTTAACCGGGCTAGCGGGAGTGAGTGAGCAGTTCTTC
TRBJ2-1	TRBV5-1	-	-	CASSLGLPSGEQFF	TGCGCCAGCAGCCTGGGACTCCCCTCGGGTGAGCAGTTCTTC
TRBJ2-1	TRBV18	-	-	CASSPGTSSYNEQFF	TGTGCCAGCTCACCAGGTACAAGCTCCTACAATGAGCAGTTCTTC
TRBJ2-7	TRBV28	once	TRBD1	CASRKDRDDYEQYF	TGTGCCAGCAGGAAGGACAGGGACGACTACGAGCAGTACTTC
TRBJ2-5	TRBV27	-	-	CASRSAEGWETQYF	TGTGCCAGCAGGTCGGCTGAGGGCTGGGAGACCCAGTACTTC
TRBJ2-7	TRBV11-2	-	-	CASSLDLGEQYF	TGTGCCAGCAGCTTAGATCTCGGGGAGCAGTACTTC
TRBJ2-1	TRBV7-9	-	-	CASSLISGNEQFF	TGTGCCAGCAGCTTAATTAGCGGAAATGAGCAGTTCTTC
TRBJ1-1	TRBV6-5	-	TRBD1	CASTTDRANTEAFF	TGTGCCAGCACGACGGACAGGGCCAACACTGAAGCTTTCTTT
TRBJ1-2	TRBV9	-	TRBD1	CASSVRDRGGSPPSNYGYTF	TGTGCCAGCAGCGTCCGGGACAGGGGGGGTTCTCCTCCCTCTAACTATGGCTACACCTTC
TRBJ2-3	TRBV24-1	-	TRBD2	CATRSSGRAGTDTQYF	TGTGCCACCAGAAGCAGCGGGAGGGCGGGCACAGATACGCAGTATTTT
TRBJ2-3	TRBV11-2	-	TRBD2	CASSVIAGGKGFSDTQYF	TGTGCCAGCAGCGTGATAGCGGGAGGAAAAGGTTTCTCTGATACGCAGTATTTT
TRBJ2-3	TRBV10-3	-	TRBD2	CAISRTSGGQDTQYF	TGTGCCATCAGTCGGACTAGCGGGGGTCAGGATACGCAGTATTTT
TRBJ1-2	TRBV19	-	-	CASSAPDEGYVGYTF	TGTGCCAGTAGTGCCCCCGATGAGGGCTATGTCGGCTACACCTTC